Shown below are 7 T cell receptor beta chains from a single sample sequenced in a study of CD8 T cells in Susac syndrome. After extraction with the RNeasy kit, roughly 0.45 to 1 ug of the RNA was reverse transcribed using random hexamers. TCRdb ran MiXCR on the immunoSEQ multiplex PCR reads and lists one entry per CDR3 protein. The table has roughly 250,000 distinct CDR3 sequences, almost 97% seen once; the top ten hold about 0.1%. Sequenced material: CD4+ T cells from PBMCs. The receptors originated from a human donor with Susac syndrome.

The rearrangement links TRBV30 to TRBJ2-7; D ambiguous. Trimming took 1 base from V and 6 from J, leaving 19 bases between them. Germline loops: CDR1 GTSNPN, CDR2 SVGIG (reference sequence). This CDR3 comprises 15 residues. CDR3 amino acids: CAWSGHAPWPVEQYF. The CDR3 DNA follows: TGTGCCTGGAGTGGTCACGCTCCCTGGCCGGTCGAGCAGTACTTC.

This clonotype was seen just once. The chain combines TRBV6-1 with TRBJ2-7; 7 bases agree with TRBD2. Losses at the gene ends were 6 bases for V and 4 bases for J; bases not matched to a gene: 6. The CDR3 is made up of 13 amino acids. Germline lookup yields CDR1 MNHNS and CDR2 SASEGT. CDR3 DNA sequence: TGTGCCAGCAGGAGCGGGACGATATACGAGCAGTACTTC. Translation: CASRSGTIYEQYF.

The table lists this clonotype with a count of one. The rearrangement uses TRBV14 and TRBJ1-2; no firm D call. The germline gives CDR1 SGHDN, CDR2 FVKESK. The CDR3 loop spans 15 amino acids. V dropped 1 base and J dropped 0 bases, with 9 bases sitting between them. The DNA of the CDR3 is TGTGCCAGCAGCCAAGGCAGCCGAGCTAACTATGGCTACACCTTC. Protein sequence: CASSQGSRANYGYTF.

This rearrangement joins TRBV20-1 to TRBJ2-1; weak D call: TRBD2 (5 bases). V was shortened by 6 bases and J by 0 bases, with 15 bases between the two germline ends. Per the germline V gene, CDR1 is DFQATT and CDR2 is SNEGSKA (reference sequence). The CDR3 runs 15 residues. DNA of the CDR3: TGCAGTGCGCCCGACTACCGAAGCTCCTACAATGAGCAGTTCTTC. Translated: CSAPDYRSSYNEQFF.

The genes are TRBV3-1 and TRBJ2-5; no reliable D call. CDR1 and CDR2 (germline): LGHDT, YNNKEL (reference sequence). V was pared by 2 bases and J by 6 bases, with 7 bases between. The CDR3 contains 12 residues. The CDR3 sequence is CASSQIGKTQYF. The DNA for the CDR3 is TGTGCCAGCAGCCAAATTGGAAAGACCCAGTACTTC.

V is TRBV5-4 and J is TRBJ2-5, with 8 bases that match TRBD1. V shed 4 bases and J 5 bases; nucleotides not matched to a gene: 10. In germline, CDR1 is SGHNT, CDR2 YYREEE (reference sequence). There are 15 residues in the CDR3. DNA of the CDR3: TGTGCCAGCAGCAACAGGACAGGGCCGGGGGAGACCCAGTACTTC. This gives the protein CASSNRTGPGETQYF.

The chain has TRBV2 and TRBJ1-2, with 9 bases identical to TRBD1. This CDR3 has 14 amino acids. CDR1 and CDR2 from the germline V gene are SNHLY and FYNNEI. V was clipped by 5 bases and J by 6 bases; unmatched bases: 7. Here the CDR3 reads CASSRTGVLDGYTF. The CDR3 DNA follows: TGTGCCAGCAGTCGGACAGGGGTGCTGGATGGCTACACCTTC.